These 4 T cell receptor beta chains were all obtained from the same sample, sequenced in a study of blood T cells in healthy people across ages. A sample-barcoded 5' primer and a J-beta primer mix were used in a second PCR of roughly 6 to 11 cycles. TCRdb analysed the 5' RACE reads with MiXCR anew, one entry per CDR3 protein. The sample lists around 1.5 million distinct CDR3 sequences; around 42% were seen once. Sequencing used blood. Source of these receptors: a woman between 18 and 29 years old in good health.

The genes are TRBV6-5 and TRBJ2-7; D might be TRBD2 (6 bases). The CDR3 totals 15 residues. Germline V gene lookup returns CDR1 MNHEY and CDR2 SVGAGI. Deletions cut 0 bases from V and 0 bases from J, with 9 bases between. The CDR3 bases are TGTGCCAGCAGTTACTCAGGCGGGGACTCCTACGAGCAGTACTTC. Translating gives CASSYSGGDSYEQYF.

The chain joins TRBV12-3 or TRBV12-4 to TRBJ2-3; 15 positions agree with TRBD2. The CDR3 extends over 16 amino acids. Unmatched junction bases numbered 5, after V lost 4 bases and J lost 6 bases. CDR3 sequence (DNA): TGTGCCAGCAGTTCGGGACTAGCGGGGGGTTTGGATACGCAGTATTTT. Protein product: CASSSGLAGGLDTQYF.

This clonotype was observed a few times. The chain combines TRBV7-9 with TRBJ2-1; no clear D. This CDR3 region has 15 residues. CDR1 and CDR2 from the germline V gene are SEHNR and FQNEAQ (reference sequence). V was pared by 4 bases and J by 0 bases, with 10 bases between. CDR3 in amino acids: CASSSDLSSYNEQFF. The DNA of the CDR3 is TGTGCCAGCAGCTCGGACCTGAGCTCCTACAATGAGCAGTTCTTC.

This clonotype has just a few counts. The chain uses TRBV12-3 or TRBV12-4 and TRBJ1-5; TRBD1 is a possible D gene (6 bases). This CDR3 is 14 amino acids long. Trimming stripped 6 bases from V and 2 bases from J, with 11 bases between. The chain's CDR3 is CASRVQGGNQPQHF. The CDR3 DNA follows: TGTGCCAGCAGGGTACAGGGTGGCAATCAGCCCCAGCATTTT.